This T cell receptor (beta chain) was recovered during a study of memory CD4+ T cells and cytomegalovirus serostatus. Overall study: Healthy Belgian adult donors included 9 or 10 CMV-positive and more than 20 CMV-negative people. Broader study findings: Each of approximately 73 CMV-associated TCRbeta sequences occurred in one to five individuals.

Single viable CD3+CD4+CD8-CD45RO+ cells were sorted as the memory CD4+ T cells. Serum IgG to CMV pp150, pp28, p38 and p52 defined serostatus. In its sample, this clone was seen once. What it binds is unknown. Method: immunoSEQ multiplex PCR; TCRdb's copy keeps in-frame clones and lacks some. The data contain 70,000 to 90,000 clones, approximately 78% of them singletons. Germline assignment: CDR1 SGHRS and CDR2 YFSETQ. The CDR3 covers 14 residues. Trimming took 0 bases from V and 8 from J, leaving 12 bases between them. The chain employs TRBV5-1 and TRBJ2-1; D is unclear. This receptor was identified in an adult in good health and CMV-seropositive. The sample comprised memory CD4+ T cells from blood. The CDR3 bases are TGCGCCAGCAGCTTGGTAGGTAGTGGTGATGAGCAGTTCTTC. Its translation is CASSLVGSGDEQFF.